The source of this T cell receptor (beta chain) is a study of T cells expressing NK-cell markers. The CDR3 is 16 residues long. Germline V gene data show CDR1 as MNHNS and CDR2 as SASEGT. 5'RACE template switching with UMIs produced the TCR beta cDNA. No DNA is given; TCRdb re-called the 5' RACE reads and lists each CDR3 protein once. Its listing shows some 150,000 distinct CDR3 sequences. Sample: blood T cells: a sorted CD56 or NKG2C T cell subset, CD4+ or CD8+ T cells, or bulk PBMC T cells (not recorded which). The chain is built from TRBV6-1 and TRBJ2-6; TCRdb's D call, TRBD1, is unchecked because there is no DNA. This sequence was found in a young man in good health. CDR3 in amino acids: CASREERGTGANVLTF.